What follows describes a single T cell receptor beta chain. With V trimmed by 8 bases and J by 6 bases, 2 bases remained unmatched. Germline V gives CDR1 SNHLY, CDR2 FYNNEI. This CDR3 spans 11 amino acids. The data were taken from a study of blood T cell repertoires in COVID-19. Looking at the study overall: COVID-19 samples, acute and convalescent, were from the United States, Italy and Spain.

This table comes from immunoSEQ multiplex PCR, and its TCRdb copy is limited to in-frame clones, with some not included. The table records 200,000 to 300,000 clones, around nine tenths of them present only once. This rearrangement joins TRBV2 to TRBJ1-1; 8 positions match TRBD1. Sequenced material: peripheral blood. The receptor was derived from a man in his forties who had recovered from COVID-19. CDR3 protein: CASGQGAEAFF. The CDR3 region has the DNA TGTGCCAGCGGACAGGGCGCTGAAGCTTTCTTT.